The following is a T cell receptor (beta chain) sequence with its context. The data were taken from a study of control samples from healthy donors and cancer patients. Only in-frame clones appear in the TCRdb table, and some are missing; sequencing was by immunoSEQ multiplex PCR. Among approximately 87,000 clones listed, roughly 91% were seen once. The CDR3 extends over 12 amino acids. Germline loops: CDR1 ENHRY, CDR2 SYGVKD. Trimming removed 5 bases at V and 6 bases at J, with 10 bases between. Sequenced material: blood. V gene TRBV10-3 combines with J gene TRBJ1-2; D is perhaps TRBD1 (6 bases). The receptor's source is a man between 45 and 60 years old in good health. CDR3 sequence: CAISRQVNGYTF. In DNA, the CDR3 is TGTGCCATCAGTAGACAGGTGAATGGCTACACCTTC.